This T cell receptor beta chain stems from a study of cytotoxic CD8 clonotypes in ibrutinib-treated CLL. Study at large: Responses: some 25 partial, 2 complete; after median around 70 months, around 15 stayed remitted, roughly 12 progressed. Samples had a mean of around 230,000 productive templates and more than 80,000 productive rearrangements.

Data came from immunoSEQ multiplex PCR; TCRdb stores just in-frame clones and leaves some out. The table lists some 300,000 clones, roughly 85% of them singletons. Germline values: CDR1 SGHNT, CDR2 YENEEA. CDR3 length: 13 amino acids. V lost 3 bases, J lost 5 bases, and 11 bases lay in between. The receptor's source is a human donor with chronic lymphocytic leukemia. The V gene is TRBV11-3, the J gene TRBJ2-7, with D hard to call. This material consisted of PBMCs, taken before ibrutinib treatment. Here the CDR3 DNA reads TGTGCCAGCAGCTTTTCCCTACTTGACGAGCAGTACTTC. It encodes CASSFSLLDEQYF.